The following is a TCR beta chain sequence with its context. This CDR3 comprises 15 residues. Trimming removed 5 bases at V and 4 bases at J, with 17 bases between. From germline, CDR1 is SGHVS and CDR2 FQNEAQ. The data originate from a study of cytomegalovirus exposure and HLA in healthy donors. Study overall: Around 83% of approximately 400 genotyped donors fell in the Caucasian-associated ancestry cluster.

The PCR was carried out with 60 Vbeta primers and 13 Jbeta primers. Sequencing used immunoSEQ multiplex PCR; TCRdb keeps in-frame clones, though not all of them. This table lists approximately 30,000 clones. The V and J genes are TRBV7-8 and TRBJ1-2, with D perhaps TRBD1 (6 bases). The clonotype was recovered from a woman aged 35 to 49 in good health and CMV-seropositive. Sequencing was carried out using PBMCs. CDR3 coding DNA: TGTGCCAGCAGCCAAGGACAGAGTAAAACCTATGGCTACACCTTC. It codes for CASSQGQSKTYGYTF.